The subject of this entry is one T cell receptor (beta chain). Profiling relied on immunoSEQ multiplex PCR, and the TCRdb table lists in-frame clones only, not all of them. The sample lists roughly 150,000 clones; 90% were seen once. Unmatched junction bases numbered 9, after V lost 1 base and J lost 9 bases. CDR3 length equals 13 residues. Germline V gene data show CDR1 as SQVTM and CDR2 as ANQGSEA. This sample stems from a study of blood T cell repertoires in COVID-19. Overall study: Collection of acute and convalescent COVID-19 samples took place in the United States, Italy and Spain.

The sample was peripheral blood. This clonotype was obtained from a man in his fifties or sixties with active or convalescent COVID-19. The genes are TRBV29-1 and TRBJ2-7; 7 positions agree with TRBD2. DNA for the CDR3: TGCAGCGTTGAAGCGGACCGGGGAGGGAGGCAGTACTTC. Protein product: CSVEADRGGRQYF.